This is a list of T cell receptor beta chains from one sample in a study of glioma-infiltrating T cells. TCRdb analysed the multiplex PCR reads with MiXCR anew, one entry per CDR3 protein. The repertoire holds about 140,000 distinct CDR3 sequences, roughly 43% seen once, with about 18% in the top ten. The sample was glioma tissue, nonneoplastic brain tissue, or PBMCs (not recorded which). The receptors were gathered from a human donor with low-grade glioma or glioblastoma, undergoing nonglioma brain surgery, or in good health (not recorded which). Both conserved end residues are part of each CDR3. The D gene is left open where the match is weak. Some rows mark clone size as missing; the rest say once, few, many or name a class of expanded clone.

cdr3_aa	cdr3_nt	clone_size	j_call	d_call	v_call
CSASGTSDITDTQYF	TGCAGTGCTAGCGGGACTAGCGACATCACAGATACGCAGTATTTT	few	TRBJ2-3	TRBD2	TRBV20-1
CASRVEGARNEQFF	TGTGCCAGCAGGGTCGAGGGTGCGAGGAATGAGCAGTTCTTC	few	TRBJ2-1	NA	TRBV6-1
CASSLIPLLAGRLGEQFF	TGTGCCAGCAGCCTCATCCCACTACTAGCGGGCCGACTCGGTGAGCAGTTCTTC	NA	TRBJ2-1	TRBD2	TRBV6-2/TRBV6-3
CSARPLYKTQYF	TGCAGTGCTAGGCCCCTCTACAAGACCCAGTACTTC	many	TRBJ2-5	NA	TRBV20-1
CASSYSAGELFF	TGTGCCAGCAGTTACTCGGCCGGGGAGCTGTTTTTT	many	TRBJ2-2	NA	TRBV6-6
CSARRDGTELF	TGCAGTGCTAGAAGAGACGGGACTGAGTTATTC	NA	TRBJ2-1	NA	TRBV20-1
CSETTASGETQYF	TGCAGTGAGACAACAGCTTCGGGAGAGACCCAGTACTTC	NA	TRBJ2-5	NA	TRBV20-1
CSAASPAEGYTF	TGCAGTGCCGCATCCCCGGCGGAGGGCTACACCTTC	NA	TRBJ1-2	NA	TRBV20-1
CASSTSGGTNEQFF	TGTGCCAGCAGTACTAGCGGGGGGACCAATGAGCAGTTCTTC	once	TRBJ2-1	TRBD2	TRBV6-4
CASSQDVVGTDTQYF	TGCGCCAGCAGCCAAGACGTAGTCGGCACAGATACGCAGTATTTT	NA	TRBJ2-3	NA	TRBV4-3
CASTGLRDRYTEAFF	TGTGCCAGCACTGGTCTGAGGGACCGTTACACTGAAGCTTTCTTT	many	TRBJ1-1	NA	TRBV6-1
CASSLWTGYEQYF	TGTGCCAGCAGTTTATGGACGGGGTACGAGCAGTACTTC	many	TRBJ2-7	NA	TRBV28
CASSQNGDEQFF	TGTGCCAGCAGCCAGAATGGGGATGAGCAGTTCTTC	few	TRBJ2-1	NA	TRBV3-1
CATGTSGYSYEQYF	TGTGCCACCGGGACTAGCGGGTACTCCTACGAGCAGTACTTC	NA	TRBJ2-7	TRBD2	TRBV15
CASTIGTGREKLFF	TGTGCCAGCACCATCGGGACAGGTCGTGAAAAACTGTTTTTT	few	TRBJ1-4	TRBD1	TRBV12-3/TRBV12-4
CSASAGANTEAFF	TGCAGTGCTAGCGCGGGGGCTAACACTGAAGCTTTCTTT	few	TRBJ1-1	NA	TRBV20-1
CASSSGAGRAYNEQFF	TGTGCCAGCAGTTCGGGCGCGGGGAGGGCGTACAATGAGCAGTTCTTC	few	TRBJ2-1	TRBD2	TRBV6-1
CASSRSGGQETQYF	TGCGCCAGCAGCCGTAGCGGGGGGCAAGAGACCCAGTACTTC	NA	TRBJ2-5	TRBD2	TRBV4-3
CSARVAGAMETQYF	TGCAGTGCTAGAGTAGCGGGAGCGATGGAGACCCAGTACTTC	NA	TRBJ2-5	TRBD2	TRBV20-1
CASSDAGGRGDTQYF	TGTGCCAGCAGCGACGCGGGGGGGCGAGGAGATACGCAGTATTTT	few	TRBJ2-3	TRBD2	TRBV7-2
CASSVRRAHEQYF	TGTGCCAGCAGTGTCCGACGGGCCCACGAGCAGTACTTC	few	TRBJ2-7	NA	TRBV6-1
CSASIGQPLAQYF	TGCAGTGCTAGCATAGGACAGCCACTGGCCCAGTACTTC	few	TRBJ2-5	NA	TRBV20-1
CASSDSDSNQPQHF	TGCGCCAGCAGTGACAGCGATAGCAATCAGCCCCAGCATTTT	few	TRBJ1-5	NA	TRBV10-2
CASSLAQAGYHGYTF	TGTGCCAGCAGCTTAGCACAGGCTGGATACCATGGCTACACCTTC	few	TRBJ1-2	NA	TRBV7-9
CASSYFEVVTDTQYF	TGTGCCAGCAGTTACTTTGAAGTTGTCACAGATACGCAGTATTTT	few	TRBJ2-3	NA	TRBV6-2/TRBV6-3
CASSFQGGGTEAFF	TGTGCCAGCAGTTTCCAAGGGGGGGGCACTGAAGCTTTCTTT	NA	TRBJ1-1	NA	TRBV6-1
CASSSKTDLYEQYF	TGTGCCAGCAGTTCCAAGACAGACCTCTACGAGCAGTACTTC	few	TRBJ2-7	NA	TRBV6-1
CASSESGRPYNEQFF	TGTGCCAGCAGTGAGAGCGGGAGACCCTACAATGAGCAGTTCTTC	NA	TRBJ2-1	TRBD2	TRBV6-6
CASSLASGQTDTQYF	TGCGCCAGCAGCCTGGCCAGCGGGCAGACAGATACGCAGTATTTT	few	TRBJ2-3	NA	TRBV4-1
CSARRPDTEAFF	TGCAGTGCTAGGCGGCCAGACACTGAAGCTTTCTTT	NA	TRBJ1-1	NA	TRBV20-1
CASSMSASGNYEQYF	TGTGCCAGTAGTATGTCGGCTAGCGGGAACTACGAGCAGTACTTC	NA	TRBJ2-7	TRBD2	TRBV19